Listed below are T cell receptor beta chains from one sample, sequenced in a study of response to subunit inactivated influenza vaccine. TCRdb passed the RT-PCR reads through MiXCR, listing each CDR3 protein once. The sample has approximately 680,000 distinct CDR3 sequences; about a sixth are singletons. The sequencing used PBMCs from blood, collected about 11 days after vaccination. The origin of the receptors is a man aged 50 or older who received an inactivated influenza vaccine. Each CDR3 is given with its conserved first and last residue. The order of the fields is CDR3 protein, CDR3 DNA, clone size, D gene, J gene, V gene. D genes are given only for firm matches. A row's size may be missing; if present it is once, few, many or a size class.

cdr3_aa: CASSFLIGASGQINTGELFF
cdr3_nt: TGTGCCAGCAGTTTTTTAATTGGTGCGTCGGGGCAAATCAACACCGGGGAGCTGTTTTTT
clone_size: -
d_call: -
j_call: TRBJ2-2
v_call: TRBV28

cdr3_aa: CASCSAERTQYF
cdr3_nt: TGTGCCAGCTGTTCAGCGGAGAGGACGCAGTATTTT
clone_size: few
d_call: -
j_call: TRBJ2-3
v_call: TRBV6-2/TRBV6-3

cdr3_aa: CATSPSTYTDTQYF
cdr3_nt: TGTGCCACCAGCCCTTCCACCTACACAGATACGCAGTATTTT
clone_size: few
d_call: -
j_call: TRBJ2-3
v_call: TRBV15

cdr3_aa: CASSQVGGPWDTQYF
cdr3_nt: TGTGCCAGCAGCCAAGTTGGGGGTCCCTGGGATACGCAGTATTTT
clone_size: few
d_call: -
j_call: TRBJ2-3
v_call: TRBV14

cdr3_aa: CASSPIVAGGQETQYF
cdr3_nt: TGTGCCAGCAGTCCTATCGTAGCGGGAGGGCAAGAGACCCAGTACTTC
clone_size: few
d_call: TRBD2
j_call: TRBJ2-5
v_call: TRBV6-2/TRBV6-3

cdr3_aa: CASSPGASNIQYF
cdr3_nt: TGTGCCAGCAGCCCTGGGGCTAGCAACATTCAGTACTTC
clone_size: -
d_call: -
j_call: TRBJ2-4
v_call: TRBV7-2

cdr3_aa: CASSLSGTASYGYTF
cdr3_nt: TGTGCCAGCAGCCTCTCCGGGACAGCGAGCTATGGCTACACCTTC
clone_size: many
d_call: TRBD1
j_call: TRBJ1-2
v_call: TRBV7-9

cdr3_aa: CASSSRGQGAGNTIYF
cdr3_nt: TGTGCCAGCAGCTCCCGAGGACAGGGGGCTGGAAACACCATATATTTT
clone_size: -
d_call: TRBD1
j_call: TRBJ1-3
v_call: TRBV7-8

cdr3_aa: CSAYSGRVEEGNIQYF
cdr3_nt: TGCAGTGCTTACTCGGGCAGGGTTGAAGAAGGGAACATTCAGTACTTC
clone_size: -
d_call: -
j_call: TRBJ2-4
v_call: TRBV20-1

cdr3_aa: CASSLTGTDTDTQYF
cdr3_nt: TGCGCCAGCAGCCTGACCGGGACTGACACAGATACGCAGTATTTT
clone_size: few
d_call: -
j_call: TRBJ2-3
v_call: TRBV4-1

cdr3_aa: CASRRGSSGANVLTF
cdr3_nt: TGTGCCAGCAGGAGGGGGAGCTCTGGGGCCAACGTCCTGACTTTC
clone_size: few
d_call: -
j_call: TRBJ2-6
v_call: TRBV7-9

cdr3_aa: CASSYSKQGRDLAKNIQYF
cdr3_nt: TGTGCCAGCAGTTACTCGAAACAGGGCCGCGATCTAGCCAAAAACATTCAGTACTTC
clone_size: few
d_call: -
j_call: TRBJ2-4
v_call: TRBV6-2/TRBV6-3

cdr3_aa: CASSYSLDFFSRGNEQFF
cdr3_nt: TGTGCCAGCAGTTACTCGTTGGACTTCTTTTCGAGGGGCAATGAGCAGTTCTTC
clone_size: -
d_call: -
j_call: TRBJ2-1
v_call: TRBV6-5

cdr3_aa: CATSRVGTGYEQYF
cdr3_nt: TGTGCCACCAGCAGAGTCGGGACGGGCTACGAGCAGTACTTC
clone_size: -
d_call: -
j_call: TRBJ2-7
v_call: TRBV15

cdr3_aa: CASSLAPLATSYEQYF
cdr3_nt: TGTGCCAGCAGCTTAGCGCCTCTAGCCACTTCCTACGAGCAGTACTTC
clone_size: few
d_call: -
j_call: TRBJ2-7
v_call: TRBV7-2

cdr3_aa: CASSFLSTGRSSYEQYF
cdr3_nt: TGTGCCAGCAGCTTTCTGAGTACAGGCCGAAGCTCCTACGAGCAGTACTTC
clone_size: few
d_call: -
j_call: TRBJ2-7
v_call: TRBV7-8

cdr3_aa: CASSLYRGQIFSPLHF
cdr3_nt: TGTGCCAGCAGCTTGTACAGGGGGCAGATTTTTTCACCCCTGCACTTT
clone_size: few
d_call: TRBD1
j_call: TRBJ1-6
v_call: TRBV5-4

cdr3_aa: CASSLAGEDTQYF
cdr3_nt: TGCGCCAGCAGCTTGGCGGGCGAAGATACGCAGTATTTT
clone_size: many
d_call: -
j_call: TRBJ2-3
v_call: TRBV5-1

cdr3_aa: CASGLAGGPSSYEQYF
cdr3_nt: TGTGCTAGTGGCCTAGCGGGAGGGCCGAGCTCCTACGAGCAGTACTTC
clone_size: -
d_call: TRBD2
j_call: TRBJ2-7
v_call: TRBV12-5

cdr3_aa: CSASRTVNSYNEQFF
cdr3_nt: TGCAGTGCTTCCCGGACTGTTAACTCCTACAATGAGCAGTTCTTC
clone_size: few
d_call: -
j_call: TRBJ2-1
v_call: TRBV20-1

cdr3_aa: CASSLEPSSSYNSPLHF
cdr3_nt: TGTGCTAGCAGCTTAGAACCGTCGAGCTCCTATAATTCACCCCTCCACTTT
clone_size: -
d_call: -
j_call: TRBJ1-6
v_call: TRBV7-7

cdr3_aa: CASSPHVMGERETQYF
cdr3_nt: TGTGCCAGCAGCCCACACGTGATGGGGGAACGGGAGACCCAGTACTTC
clone_size: many
d_call: -
j_call: TRBJ2-5
v_call: TRBV7-9

cdr3_aa: CSAGRDRGLGRDGYTF
cdr3_nt: TGCAGTGCTGGCCGGGACAGGGGGCTAGGTCGGGATGGCTACACCTTC
clone_size: -
d_call: TRBD1
j_call: TRBJ1-2
v_call: TRBV20-1

cdr3_aa: CATSAAGRLTDTQYF
cdr3_nt: TGTGCCACCAGTGCCGCGGGACGATTGACAGATACGCAGTATTTT
clone_size: many
d_call: -
j_call: TRBJ2-3
v_call: TRBV24-1

cdr3_aa: CSAGRERTDTQYF
cdr3_nt: TGCAGTGCGGGACGGGAGAGAACAGATACGCAGTATTTT
clone_size: -
d_call: -
j_call: TRBJ2-3
v_call: TRBV20-1

cdr3_aa: CPSTAGLSPFYEQYF
cdr3_nt: TGTCCCAGCACCGCCGGACTATCTCCATTCTACGAGCAGTACTTC
clone_size: -
d_call: -
j_call: TRBJ2-7
v_call: TRBV6-6

cdr3_aa: CAIGLRPNEQFF
cdr3_nt: TGTGCCATTGGCTTGAGGCCGAATGAGCAGTTCTTC
clone_size: few
d_call: -
j_call: TRBJ2-1
v_call: TRBV10-3

cdr3_aa: CASGPGAKDGYTF
cdr3_nt: TGCGCCAGCGGGCCAGGCGCGAAAGATGGCTACACCTTC
clone_size: few
d_call: -
j_call: TRBJ1-2
v_call: TRBV5-1

cdr3_aa: CASSAKRGAPSTDTQYF
cdr3_nt: TGTGCCAGCAGCGCGAAGCGGGGAGCCCCTAGCACAGATACGCAGTATTTT
clone_size: -
d_call: TRBD2
j_call: TRBJ2-3
v_call: TRBV7-9

cdr3_aa: CASSQEAGTGVYGYTF
cdr3_nt: TGTGCCAGCAGCCAAGAGGCCGGGACAGGGGTCTATGGCTACACCTTC
clone_size: few
d_call: TRBD1
j_call: TRBJ1-2
v_call: TRBV3-1

cdr3_aa: CASSLTGTGVEDTQYF
cdr3_nt: TGTGCCAGCAGTTTGACCGGGACAGGAGTTGAGGATACGCAGTATTTT
clone_size: once
d_call: TRBD1
j_call: TRBJ2-3
v_call: TRBV6-5

cdr3_aa: CASSFDGTTDTQYF
cdr3_nt: TGTGCCAGCAGCTTCGACGGGACGACAGATACGCAGTATTTT
clone_size: few
d_call: -
j_call: TRBJ2-3
v_call: TRBV7-9

cdr3_aa: CASSFTSGGLGGNIQYF
cdr3_nt: TGCGCCAGCAGTTTTACGTCTGGGGGCCTCGGGGGAAACATTCAGTACTTC
clone_size: -
d_call: -
j_call: TRBJ2-4
v_call: TRBV5-1

cdr3_aa: CATSRDDGTSGTDTQYF
cdr3_nt: TGTGCCACCAGCAGAGATGACGGGACTAGCGGGACAGATACGCAGTATTTT
clone_size: -
d_call: TRBD2
j_call: TRBJ2-3
v_call: TRBV15

cdr3_aa: CSAMIIGHRTDTQYF
cdr3_nt: TGCAGTGCTATGATTATAGGACACCGCACAGATACGCAGTATTTT
clone_size: -
d_call: -
j_call: TRBJ2-3
v_call: TRBV20-1

cdr3_aa: CASSGTGITYEQYF
cdr3_nt: TGTGCCAGCAGCGGGACAGGAATTACCTACGAGCAGTACTTC
clone_size: few
d_call: TRBD1
j_call: TRBJ2-7
v_call: TRBV6-1

cdr3_aa: CASSLRTPDSPLHF
cdr3_nt: TGTGCCAGCAGCTTACGGACGCCCGATTCACCCCTCCACTTT
clone_size: few
d_call: -
j_call: TRBJ1-6
v_call: TRBV7-2

cdr3_aa: CAWSVLVTGPSF
cdr3_nt: TGTGCCTGGAGTGTTCTAGTGACAGGGCCCTCTTTC
clone_size: -
d_call: TRBD1
j_call: TRBJ2-7
v_call: TRBV30

cdr3_aa: CASSRDSGAQNIQYF
cdr3_nt: TGTGCCAGCAGTCGTGACTCGGGGGCCCAAAACATTCAGTACTTC
clone_size: few
d_call: -
j_call: TRBJ2-4
v_call: TRBV14

cdr3_aa: CSSYHRFTGELFF
cdr3_nt: TGCAGCTCCTACCACCGTTTCACCGGGGAGCTGTTTTTT
clone_size: few
d_call: -
j_call: TRBJ2-2
v_call: TRBV29-1

cdr3_aa: CATSRYRDSINTGELFF
cdr3_nt: TGTGCCACCAGCAGATACCGGGACTCTATTAACACCGGGGAGCTGTTTTTT
clone_size: few
d_call: -
j_call: TRBJ2-2
v_call: TRBV15

cdr3_aa: CASRPSRRGAPDTQYF
cdr3_nt: TGTGCCAGCAGGCCATCGAGGCGGGGGGCCCCAGATACGCAGTATTTT
clone_size: few
d_call: TRBD2
j_call: TRBJ2-3
v_call: TRBV7-8

cdr3_aa: CASSSLAGALYEQYF
cdr3_nt: TGTGCCAGCAGCTCCTTAGCGGGGGCCCTCTACGAGCAGTACTTC
clone_size: few
d_call: TRBD2
j_call: TRBJ2-7
v_call: TRBV7-6

cdr3_aa: CASSLNPTGGGYTF
cdr3_nt: TGTGCCAGCAGCTTAAATCCGACAGGTGGTGGCTACACCTTC
clone_size: few
d_call: -
j_call: TRBJ1-2
v_call: TRBV7-9

cdr3_aa: CASSPKWGAAKQEKLFF
cdr3_nt: TGTGCCAGCAGTCCCAAGTGGGGTGCGGCGAAACAAGAAAAACTGTTTTTT
clone_size: few
d_call: -
j_call: TRBJ1-4
v_call: TRBV7-2

cdr3_aa: CASSPIRTSGRAMGTNTQYF
cdr3_nt: TGTGCCAGCAGCCCAATCAGAACTAGCGGGAGGGCCATGGGGACAAATACGCAGTATTTT
clone_size: few
d_call: TRBD2
j_call: TRBJ2-3
v_call: TRBV7-3

cdr3_aa: CASSFGGTSEQYF
cdr3_nt: TGTGCCAGCAGCTTCGGGGGAACGAGCGAGCAGTACTTC
clone_size: -
d_call: -
j_call: TRBJ2-7
v_call: TRBV5-6

cdr3_aa: CASSQGISRLDEQFF
cdr3_nt: TGTGCCAGCAGCCAAGGAATTAGCCGCCTTGATGAGCAGTTCTTC
clone_size: -
d_call: -
j_call: TRBJ2-1
v_call: TRBV4-2

cdr3_aa: CASVNRASTDTQYF
cdr3_nt: TGTGCCAGCGTTAATAGGGCTAGCACAGATACGCAGTATTTT
clone_size: few
d_call: -
j_call: TRBJ2-3
v_call: TRBV10-3

cdr3_aa: CASINGGMTGELFF
cdr3_nt: TGTGCCAGCATAAATGGTGGGATGACCGGGGAGCTGTTTTTT
clone_size: few
d_call: -
j_call: TRBJ2-2
v_call: TRBV12-3/TRBV12-4

cdr3_aa: CSARVQSYEQYF
cdr3_nt: TGCAGTGCTAGAGTACAGTCCTACGAGCAGTACTTC
clone_size: few
d_call: -
j_call: TRBJ2-7
v_call: TRBV20-1

cdr3_aa: CASSHPGGRAEQYF
cdr3_nt: TGTGCCAGCAGCCACCCGGGGGGGCGCGCCGAGCAGTACTTC
clone_size: -
d_call: TRBD2
j_call: TRBJ2-7
v_call: TRBV4-2